This T cell receptor beta chain was found in a study of shared T cell receptors in the human thymus. The V end lost 0 bases, the J end lost 4 bases, and 10 bases lay between the germline ends. CDR3 length: 14 amino acids. Germline CDR1 reads SGDLS; CDR2 reads YYNGEE. This clone was picked up one time. The data were produced by immunoSEQ multiplex PCR, yet TCRdb's version contains in-frame clones alone and is incomplete. The data hold roughly 710,000 clones, with 70% to 90% observed a single time. This sample was shared with a second study, whose subject was human thymus T cells. In that study: Each of the donors was a healthy Finnish infant who was undergoing open corrective cardiac surgery for congenital heart defects. Thymic tissue was derived from resections collected during corrective heart surgery. V and J gene usage appeared biased in thymic and blood repertoires. Related research described strongly overlapping thymic repertoires in unrelated people.

The sequenced material came from thymocytes. This sequence was found in a girl under three years old with a congenital heart defect. The chain uses TRBV9 and TRBJ1-1, with no clear D. CDR3 residues: CASSVGGEGTEAFF. The CDR3 DNA is TGTGCCAGCAGCGTAGGGGGAGAGGGCACTGAAGCTTTCTTT. The full variable domain, rest sourced from reference TRBV9 and TRBJ1-1, is DSGVTQTPKHLITATGQRVTLRCSPRSGDLSVYWYQQSLDQGLQFLIQYYNGEERAKGNILERFSAQQFPDLHSELNLSSLELGDSALYFCASSVGGEGTEAFFGQGTRLTVV.